A single T cell receptor beta chain is shown here with its context. What it binds is unknown. Specified treatment: oral pan-JAK inhibitor, 5-10 mg twice daily. The data belong to a study of CD8+ T cells in alopecia areata. Study-wide results and caveats: A great number of expanded lesional clones endured in scalp and blood during tofacitinib. Higher clonality and more expanded CD8+ clones appeared in lesional than normal scalp.

This CDR3 has 13 amino acids. CDR1 and CDR2 (germline): SGHVS, FNYEAQ. V shed 3 bases and J shed 5 bases, with 10 bases lying between them. Extracted RNA was reverse transcribed, and the resulting cDNA served as sequencing template. Sequencing used immunoSEQ multiplex PCR; TCRdb keeps in-frame clones, though not all of them. The sample shows about 140,000 clones, 82% of them seen only once. The sequencing used CD8+ T cells sorted from blood, collected at week 4, from a patient treated with tofacitinib. The TCR comes from a human donor with alopecia areata. The chain recombines TRBV7-6 with TRBJ2-5; either TRBD1 or TRBD2 may fit D (5 bases each). The CDR3 region is CASSLVWGETQYF. Here the CDR3 DNA reads TGTGCCAGCAGCTTGGTCTGGGGGGAGACCCAGTACTTC.